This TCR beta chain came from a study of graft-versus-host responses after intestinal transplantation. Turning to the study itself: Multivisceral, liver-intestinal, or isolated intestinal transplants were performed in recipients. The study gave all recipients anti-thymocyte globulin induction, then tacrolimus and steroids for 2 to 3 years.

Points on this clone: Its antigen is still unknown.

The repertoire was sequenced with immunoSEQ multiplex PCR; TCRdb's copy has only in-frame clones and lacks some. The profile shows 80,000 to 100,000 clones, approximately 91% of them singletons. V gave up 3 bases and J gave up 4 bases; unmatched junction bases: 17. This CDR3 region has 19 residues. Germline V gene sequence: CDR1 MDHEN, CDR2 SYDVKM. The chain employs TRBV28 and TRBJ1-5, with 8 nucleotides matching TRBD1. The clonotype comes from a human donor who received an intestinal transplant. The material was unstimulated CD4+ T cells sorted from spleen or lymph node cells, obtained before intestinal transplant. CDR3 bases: TGTGCCAGCAGTTTCAGGTACGGACAGGGCCCAACCCTTAATCAGCCCCAGCATTTT. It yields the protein CASSFRYGQGPTLNQPQHF.